The clone carrying this TCR beta chain appeared a single time. The sample comes from a study of control samples from healthy donors and cancer patients. Libraries were prepared by immunoSEQ multiplex PCR; TCRdb keeps only in-frame clonotypes and omits some of them. Among around 250,000 clones, approximately 80% were seen once, and the ten largest hold roughly 14%. The sample consisted of PBMCs. The origin of this receptor is a woman aged 55-69 years with lung cancer.

CDR3 nucleotide sequence: TGCAGCGTCTCGGACCAAGAGACCCAGTACTTC. This translates into CSVSDQETQYF. This chain uses TRBV29-1 with TRBJ2-5; D is undetermined. In germline, CDR1 is SQVTM, CDR2 ANQGSEA. V gave up 6 bases and J gave up 0 bases, with 5 bases separating them. The CDR3 loop spans 11 amino acids.